Detailed here is one TCR beta chain. The antigen is unknown. The source of the sample is a study of early T cells in non-severe SARS-CoV-2 infection. Study in general: Whole-blood bulk RNA, unsorted, was sequenced, and chains were unpaired. General study points: VDJdb matching skewed toward anti-spike CD8 responses, missing private and CD4 specificities.

Per the germline V gene, CDR1 is LGHNA and CDR2 is YNFKEQ. CDR3 length: 14 amino acids. Trimming took off 1 base at V and 8 bases at J, with 12 bases between the two ends. Unique molecular identifiers tagged individual cDNA molecules. From the 5' RACE reads, TCRdb called clonotypes with MiXCR, one entry per CDR3 protein. The profile shows about 97,000 distinct CDR3 sequences, approximately 10% of them singletons. The sample consisted of whole blood, taken at baseline. The TCR comes from an adult who was a healthcare worker with PCR-confirmed SARS-CoV-2 infection or an uninfected control (not recorded which). The chain is built from TRBV4-2 and TRBJ2-1; a possible D gene is TRBD2 (5 bases). CDR3 nucleotide sequence: TGTGCCAGCAGCCAAGTCGAGAATAGCGATGAGCAGTTCTTC. This translates into CASSQVENSDEQFF.